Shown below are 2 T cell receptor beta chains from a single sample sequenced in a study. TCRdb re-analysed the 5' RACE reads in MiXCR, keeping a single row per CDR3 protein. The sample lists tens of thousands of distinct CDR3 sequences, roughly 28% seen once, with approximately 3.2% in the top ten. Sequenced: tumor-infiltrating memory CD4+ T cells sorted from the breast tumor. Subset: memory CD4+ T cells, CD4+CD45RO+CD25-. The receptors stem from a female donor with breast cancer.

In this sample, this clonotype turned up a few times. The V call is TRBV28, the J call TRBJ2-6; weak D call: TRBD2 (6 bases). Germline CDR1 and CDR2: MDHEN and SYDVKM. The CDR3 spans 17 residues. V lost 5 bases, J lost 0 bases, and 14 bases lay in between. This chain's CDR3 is CASSGAGTYSGANVLTF. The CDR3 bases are TGTGCCAGCAGTGGGGCCGGGACTTACTCTGGGGCCAACGTCCTGACTTTC.

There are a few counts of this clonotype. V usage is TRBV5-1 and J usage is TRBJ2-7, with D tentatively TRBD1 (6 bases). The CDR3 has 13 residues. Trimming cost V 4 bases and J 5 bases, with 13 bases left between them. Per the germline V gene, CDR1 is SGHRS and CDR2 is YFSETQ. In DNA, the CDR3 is TGCGCCAGCAGCCAACTACAGGGAGACGAGCAGTACTTC. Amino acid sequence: CASSQLQGDEQYF.